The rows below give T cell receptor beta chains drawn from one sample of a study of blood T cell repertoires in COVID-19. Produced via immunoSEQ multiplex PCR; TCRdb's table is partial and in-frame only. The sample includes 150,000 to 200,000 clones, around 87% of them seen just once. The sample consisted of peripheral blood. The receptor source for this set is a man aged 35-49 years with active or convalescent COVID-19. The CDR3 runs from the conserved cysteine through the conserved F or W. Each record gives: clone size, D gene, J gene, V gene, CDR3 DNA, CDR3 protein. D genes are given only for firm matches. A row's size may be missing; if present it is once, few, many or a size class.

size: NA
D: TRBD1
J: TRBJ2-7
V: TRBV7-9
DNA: TGTGCCAGCAGCCCCTCGGGACAGGGGCATCGGGAGCAGTACTTC
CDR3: CASSPSGQGHREQYF

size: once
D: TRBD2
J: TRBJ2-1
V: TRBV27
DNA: TGTGCCAGCAGTTCTAGGACTAGCGGACTGTACAATGAGCAGTTCTTC
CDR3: CASSSRTSGLYNEQFF

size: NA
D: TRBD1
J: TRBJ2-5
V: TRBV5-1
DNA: TGCGCCAGCAGCCCGGGACAGGCCCAAGAGACCCAGTACTTC
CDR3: CASSPGQAQETQYF

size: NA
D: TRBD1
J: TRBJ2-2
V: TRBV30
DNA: TGTGCCTGGAGTGGGACAGGGGTCTTAAACACCGGGGAGCTGTTTTTT
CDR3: CAWSGTGVLNTGELFF

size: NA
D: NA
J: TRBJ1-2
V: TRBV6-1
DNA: TGTGCCAGCAGTGAACTGAGTCGGGGGATGGGCATCTATGGCTACACCTTC
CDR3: CASSELSRGMGIYGYTF

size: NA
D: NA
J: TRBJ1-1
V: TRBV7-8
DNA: TGTGCCAGCAGCTTAGGACACAAGAACACTGAAGCTTTCTTT
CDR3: CASSLGHKNTEAFF

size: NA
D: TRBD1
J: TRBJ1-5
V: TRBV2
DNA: TGTGCCAGCACCCCGGACCGGGACAGCCGGGCCCAACATTTT
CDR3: CASTPDRDSRAQHF

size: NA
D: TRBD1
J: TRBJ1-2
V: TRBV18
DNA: TGTGCCAGCTCACCAAAAGGGGGACAGGGGGCTGGATATGGCTACACCTTC
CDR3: CASSPKGGQGAGYGYTF

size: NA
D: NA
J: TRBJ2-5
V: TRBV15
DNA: TGTGCCACCAGCAGAGATAGAGTAAGACAAGAGACCCAGTACTTC
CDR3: CATSRDRVRQETQYF

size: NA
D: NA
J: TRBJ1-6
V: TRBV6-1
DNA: TGTGCCAGCAGTGACCTCCGGGGTAATTCACCCCTCCACTTT
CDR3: CASSDLRGNSPLHF

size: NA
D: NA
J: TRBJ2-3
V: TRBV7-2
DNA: TGTGCCAGCGGCGGGGGCGGGAGAGGCACAGATACGCAGTATTTT
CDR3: CASGGGGRGTDTQYF

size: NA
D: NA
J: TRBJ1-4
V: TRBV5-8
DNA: TGTGCCAGCAGCGCGGGAGAAGACGAAAAACTGTTTTTT
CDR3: CASSAGEDEKLFF

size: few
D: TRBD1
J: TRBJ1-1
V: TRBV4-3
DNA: TGCGCCAGCAGCCAAGAACAGGGGGTGAACACTGAAGCTTTCTTT
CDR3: CASSQEQGVNTEAFF

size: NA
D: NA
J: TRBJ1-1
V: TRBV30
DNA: TGTGCCTGGGGCCCCCGGGGAGAAGCTTTCTTT
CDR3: CAWGPRGEAFF

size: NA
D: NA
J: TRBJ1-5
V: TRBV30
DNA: TGTGCCTGGAGTTTCAGATCTGATCAGCCCCAGCATTTT
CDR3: CAWSFRSDQPQHF

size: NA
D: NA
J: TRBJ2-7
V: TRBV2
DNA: TGTGCCAGCAGTGAAGCGGGGCAGGGGTTTTCCAACGAGCAGTACTTC
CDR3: CASSEAGQGFSNEQYF

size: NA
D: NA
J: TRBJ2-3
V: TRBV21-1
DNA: TGTGCCAGCAGCAAAGACAGATACAGCACAGATACGCAGTATTTT
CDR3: CASSKDRYSTDTQYF

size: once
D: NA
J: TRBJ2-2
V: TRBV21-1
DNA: TGTGCCAGTGGAAATCCCGGCCCTGCGGCCGGGGAGCTGTTTTTT
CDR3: CASGNPGPAAGELFF

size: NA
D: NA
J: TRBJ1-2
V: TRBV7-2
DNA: TGTGCCAGCAGCTTAGTCCCCAGGGAGGGCTATGGCTACACCTTC
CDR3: CASSLVPREGYGYTF

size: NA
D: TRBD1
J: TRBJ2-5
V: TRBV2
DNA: TGTGCCAGCAGCCGGGACAGGGGGCTGGGAGAGACCCAGTACTTC
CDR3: CASSRDRGLGETQYF

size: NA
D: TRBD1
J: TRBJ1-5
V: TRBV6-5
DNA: TGTGCCAGCACCTGGACAGGGGGCGGCAATCAGCCCCAGCATTTT
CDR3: CASTWTGGGNQPQHF

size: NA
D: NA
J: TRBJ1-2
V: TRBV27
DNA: TGTGCCAGCAGTTTATCCCAGGGTCGGTATGGCTACACCTTC
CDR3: CASSLSQGRYGYTF

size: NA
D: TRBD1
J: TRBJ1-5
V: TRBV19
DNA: TGTGCCAGTAGTAATTCTAACAGGGGTTTCAATCAGCCCCAGCATTTT
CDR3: CASSNSNRGFNQPQHF

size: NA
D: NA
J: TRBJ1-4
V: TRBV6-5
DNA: TGTGCCAGCAGGCCAGGGGCAACTAATGAAAAACTGTTTTTT
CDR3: CASRPGATNEKLFF

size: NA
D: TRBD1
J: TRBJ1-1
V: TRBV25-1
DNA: TGTGCCAGCAGTGCCCCCCGACAGGGTTCGAACACTGAAGCTTTCTTT
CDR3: CASSAPRQGSNTEAFF

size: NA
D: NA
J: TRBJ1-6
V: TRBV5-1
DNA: TGCGCCAGCAGCCTTGCAGGAAGGTCACCCCTCCACTTT
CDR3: CASSLAGRSPLHF

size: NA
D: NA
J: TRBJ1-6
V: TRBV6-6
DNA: TGTGCCAGCAGCACGACAGGAAATTCACCCCTCCACTTT
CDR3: CASSTTGNSPLHF

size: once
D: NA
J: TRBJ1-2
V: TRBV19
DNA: TGTGCCAGTAGTATAGATAGTATACAGGCCCGATACACCTTC
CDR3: CASSIDSIQARYTF

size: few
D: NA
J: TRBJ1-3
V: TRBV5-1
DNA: TGCGCCAGCAGCTTGGGGAGGGGTTCGGCTGGAAACACCATATATTTT
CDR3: CASSLGRGSAGNTIYF

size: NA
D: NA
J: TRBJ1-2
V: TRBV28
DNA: TGTGCCAGCAGTTTGTCTATCATTTATGGCTACACCTTC
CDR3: CASSLSIIYGYTF

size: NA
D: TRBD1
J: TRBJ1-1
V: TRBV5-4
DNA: TGTGCCAGCAGCTTGCCCAGGGGGACTGAAGCTTTCTTT
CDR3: CASSLPRGTEAFF

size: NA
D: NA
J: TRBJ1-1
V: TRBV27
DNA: TGTGCCAGCAGTCCGCCGGGATGGAACACTGAAGCTTTCTTT
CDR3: CASSPPGWNTEAFF

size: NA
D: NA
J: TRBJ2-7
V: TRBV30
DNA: TGTGCCTGGAGTTTCCCTCTGAGGGGGAACGAGCAGTACTTC
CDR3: CAWSFPLRGNEQYF

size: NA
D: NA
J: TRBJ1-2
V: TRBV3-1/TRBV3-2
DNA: TGTGCCAGCAGCCAAGGCGGGCTTGATGGCTACACCTTC
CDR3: CASSQGGLDGYTF

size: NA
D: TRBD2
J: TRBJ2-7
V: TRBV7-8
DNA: TGTGCCAGCAGCACCTCTAGCGGGGGGGCAGGAAACTACGAGCAGTACTTC
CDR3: CASSTSSGGAGNYEQYF

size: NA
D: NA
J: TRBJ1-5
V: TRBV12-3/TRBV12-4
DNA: TGTGCCAGCAGGCTAAGCCTCCATCAGCCCCAGCATTTT
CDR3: CASRLSLHQPQHF